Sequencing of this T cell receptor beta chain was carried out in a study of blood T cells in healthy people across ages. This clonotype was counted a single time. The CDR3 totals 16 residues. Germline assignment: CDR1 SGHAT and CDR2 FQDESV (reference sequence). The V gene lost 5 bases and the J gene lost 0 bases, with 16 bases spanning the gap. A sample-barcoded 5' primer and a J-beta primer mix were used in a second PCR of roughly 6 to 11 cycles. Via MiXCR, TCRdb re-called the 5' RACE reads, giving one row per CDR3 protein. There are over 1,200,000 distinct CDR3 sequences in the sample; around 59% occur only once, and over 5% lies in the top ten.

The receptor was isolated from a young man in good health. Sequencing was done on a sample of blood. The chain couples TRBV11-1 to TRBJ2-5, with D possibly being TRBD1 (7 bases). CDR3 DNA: TGTGCCAGCAGCCGCGGGACAGCGTCGTACCAAGAGACCCAGTACTTC. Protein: CASSRGTASYQETQYF.